One sample yielded the 21 T cell receptor beta chains listed below, sequenced in a study of vaccination and CD4 T cells after COVID-19. With the Oncomine TCR Beta short-read assay, DNA from cultured CD4+ T cells was sequenced. TCRdb reprocessed the PCR reads via MiXCR and lists one record per CDR3 protein. In the table there are some 3,500 distinct CDR3 sequences, around 20% of which are singletons. Antigen specificity for these receptors is unknown. Treatment indicated: roughly 10-day PBMC culture with coronavirus spike peptide pools or control peptides (ViraFEST assay). Source material: CD4+ T cells from blood, cultured in vitro. The source is a human donor who had recovered from COVID-19.

The chain links TRBV5-1 to TRBJ2-1; 11 nucleotides agree with TRBD2. CDR1 and CDR2 from the germline V gene are SGHRS and YFSETQ. V dropped 4 bases and J dropped 5; count of bases not matched to a gene: 5. The CDR3 is 15 amino acids. DNA of the CDR3: TGCGCCAGCAGCCCTCTAGCGGGGGGAAACAATGAGCAGTTCTTC. This encodes CASSPLAGGNNEQFF.

J is TRBJ1-2 and V is TRBV12-3 or TRBV12-4; D gene unclear. The CDR3 totals 13 residues. The V and J ends lost 2 bases and 3 bases respectively, with 7 bases between them. The CDR3 DNA is TGTGCCAGCAGTTTAAGCGGGGACTATGGCTACACCTTC. Its protein is CASSLSGDYGYTF.

The CDR3 here is CASSLGWSTNEKLFF. In DNA, the CDR3 is TGTGCCAGCAGCCTCGGCTGGTCAACTAATGAAAAACTGTTTTTT. J is TRBJ1-4 and V is TRBV7-8; D gene ambiguous. CDR3 length: 15 residues. Deletions cut 5 bases from V and 0 bases from J, with 10 bases between. Germline assignment: CDR1 SGHVS and CDR2 FQNEAQ.

This rearrangement joins TRBV6-1 to TRBJ1-5; TRBD1 matches 7 bases. V dropped 6 bases and J dropped 7; count of bases not matched to a gene: 9. This CDR3 spans 14 amino acids. From germline, CDR1 is MNHNS and CDR2 SASEGT. The CDR3 sequence is CASSRGAGGQPQHF. In DNA, the CDR3 is TGTGCCAGCAGCCGCGGGGCAGGGGGACAGCCCCAGCATTTT.

The CDR3 coding sequence is TGTGCCAGCAGCCCAAATACGAACACTGAAGCTTTCTTT. Its protein product is CASSPNTNTEAFF. V gene TRBV7-3 combines with J gene TRBJ1-1; D unclear. This CDR3 spans 13 amino acids. Germline V lookup: CDR1 SGHTA, CDR2 FQGTGA. V dropped 5 bases and J dropped 1 base, with 8 bases sitting between them.

This chain connects TRBV4-1 to TRBJ2-1; 11 bases fit TRBD1. Germline-derived CDR1 and CDR2 are MGHRA and YSYEKL. The V segment lost 0 bases and the J segment 7 bases; nucleotides outside the gene matches: 5. The CDR3 is 16 amino acids. The CDR3, as DNA: TGCGCCAGCAGCCAAGATCGGGGACAGGGGGAGAATGAGCAGTTCTTC. Translating it yields CASSQDRGQGENEQFF.

For this clonotype: A much larger clone lies one base from this, so it may be a read error. The J gene is TRBJ2-1, the V gene TRBV30, with D unresolved. CDR1 GTSNPN and CDR2 SVGIG come from the germline V gene (reference sequence). V lost 0 bases and J lost 9, with 6 bases in between. CDR3 length equals 11 residues. The CDR3 spells CAWSVVAEQFF. The DNA of the CDR3 is TGTGCCTGGAGTGTCGTAGCTGAGCAGTTCTTC.

This chain links TRBV20-1 with TRBJ2-5; perhaps D is TRBD1 or TRBD2 (5 bases each). The ends were cut back, 5 bases at V and 0 bases at J, with 10 bases in the middle. Germline V gene lookup returns CDR1 DFQATT and CDR2 SNEGSKA (reference sequence). The CDR3 totals 13 residues. CDR3 protein: CSALGPYQETQYF. CDR3 nucleotide sequence: TGCAGTGCTCTGGGACCCTACCAAGAGACCCAGTACTTC.

The chain has TRBV7-8 and TRBJ2-7; possibly TRBD2 for D (6 bases). V was shortened by 4 bases and J by 1 base, with 11 bases between the two germline ends. CDR1 is SGHVS, CDR2 FQNEAQ, per germline. This CDR3 contains 14 residues. As DNA, the CDR3 is TGTGCCAGCAGCTCGCGGGACGGGTCCTACGAGCAGTACTTC. As protein: CASSSRDGSYEQYF.

By share of the sample, this clonotype is medium-sized (0.01 to 0.1%). CDR3 sequence (DNA): TGTGCCAGCTCAACAGGGTCCCAAGAGACCCAGTACTTC. This encodes CASSTGSQETQYF. This rearrangement joins TRBV12-3 or TRBV12-4 to TRBJ2-5; possibly TRBD1 for D (6 bases). Trimming took off 8 bases at V and 1 base at J, with 11 bases between the two ends. CDR3 length: 13 residues.

This clonotype was counted a few times. The V gene is TRBV11-2, the J gene TRBJ2-1, with TRBD2 identical over 10 bases. The germline V gene encodes CDR1 SGHAT and CDR2 FQNNGV. V shed 3 bases and J 5 bases; nucleotides not matched to a gene: 7. The CDR3 runs 16 residues. The CDR3 DNA reads TGTGCCAGCAGCTTCCGAAGCGGGGGGGTACACAATGAGCAGTTCTTC. Its translation is CASSFRSGGVHNEQFF.

The genes are TRBV9 and TRBJ2-1; 11 bases align to TRBD2. There are 15 residues in the CDR3. Germline V gene data show CDR1 as SGDLS and CDR2 as YYNGEE. V gave up 3 bases and J gave up 7 bases; unmatched junction bases: 6. CDR3 residues: CASSGSGGAGNEQFF. The DNA of the CDR3 is TGTGCCAGCAGCGGTAGCGGGGGGGCAGGGAATGAGCAGTTCTTC.

By sample fraction, this clonotype is medium-sized. The chain has TRBV2 and TRBJ2-5; TRBD2 matches 8 bases. This CDR3 has 13 residues. The V and J ends lost 7 bases and 7 bases, in that order; junction bases with no gene match: 8. Germline values: CDR1 SNHLY, CDR2 FYNNEI. CDR3 DNA: TGTGCCAGCATTATTAGCGGGGCCGGGACCCAGTACTTC. Amino acid sequence: CASIISGAGTQYF. Full variable domain (outside the CDR3, taken from reference TRBV2 and TRBJ2-5): EPEVTQTPSHQVTQMGQEVILRCVPISNHLYFYWYRQILGQKVEFLVSFYNNEISEKSEIFDDQFSVERPDGSNFTLKIRSTKLEDSAMYFCASIISGAGTQYFGPGTRLLVL.

J is TRBJ1-1 and V is TRBV7-9; 8 positions match TRBD1. This CDR3 contains 12 residues. The V gene's germline CDR1 is SEHNR and CDR2 FQNEAQ (reference sequence). The J segment lost 7 bases and the V segment lost 5 bases, leaving 3 bases of the junction unmatched. Here the CDR3 reads CASSDRGNEAFF. CDR3 bases: TGTGCCAGCAGCGACAGGGGCAATGAAGCTTTCTTT.

CDR3 nucleotide sequence: TGCAGTGCCCTCAAGGGGGATTACGAGCAGTACTTC. This gives the protein CSALKGDYEQYF. The chain joins TRBV20-1 to TRBJ2-7, with a tentative D call TRBD1 (6 bases). The germline CDR1 and CDR2 sequences are DFQATT and SNEGSKA (reference sequence). The germline V and J ends were trimmed by 6 bases and 4 bases, with 13 bases remaining between them. The CDR3 is made up of 12 amino acids.

This clonotype has more than one count but fewer than ten. This chain uses TRBV5-6 with TRBJ2-7; tentatively, D is TRBD2 (6 bases). With 0 bases removed from V and 0 bases from J, the gap between germline ends came to 13 bases. Germline CDR1 reads SGHDT; CDR2 reads YYEEEE. CDR3 length: 16 residues. The DNA of the CDR3 is TGTGCCAGCAGCTTGGTCGCAGGGAGGAGCTCCTACGAGCAGTACTTC. Amino acid sequence: CASSLVAGRSSYEQYF.

In this sample, this clonotype turned up a few times. V usage is TRBV2 and J usage is TRBJ1-1; 9 bases align to TRBD1. The CDR3 consists of 14 residues. The ends lost 3 bases at V and 3 bases at J; junction bases unmatched: 2. Germline-derived CDR1 and CDR2 are SNHLY and FYNNEI. The CDR3 loop is CASSENRGHTEAFF. For the CDR3, the DNA is TGTGCCAGCAGTGAGAACAGGGGGCACACTGAAGCTTTCTTT.

This chain uses TRBV6-2 or TRBV6-3 with TRBJ2-1; TRBD2 aligns across 10 bases. J was trimmed by 7 bases and V by 6 bases; bases with no gene match: 9. The CDR3 totals 15 residues. Germline loops: CDR1 MNHEY, CDR2 SVGEGT. The CDR3: CASRGERGGLNEQFF. The CDR3 DNA reads as TGTGCCAGCAGGGGGGAGCGGGGGGGACTGAATGAGCAGTTCTTC.

This clonotype appeared a few times. The chain couples TRBV30 to TRBJ1-2, with 8 bases matching TRBD1. This CDR3 is built from 14 residues. CDR1 is GTSNPN, CDR2 SVGIG, per germline (reference sequence). The V segment lost 5 bases and the J segment 2 bases; nucleotides outside the gene matches: 7. CDR3 amino acids: CAWETGESNYGYTF. The CDR3 DNA follows: TGTGCCTGGGAGACAGGGGAATCCAACTATGGCTACACCTTC.

The CDR3 loop reads CASSRTGGTDTQYF. For the CDR3, the DNA is TGTGCCAGCAGTAGGACAGGAGGCACAGATACGCAGTATTTT. This chain connects TRBV27 to TRBJ2-3; TRBD1 agrees at 7 bases. Unmatched junction bases numbered 3, after V lost 5 bases and J lost 1 base. This CDR3 has 14 amino acids. Looked up from germline, CDR1 is MNHEY and CDR2 is SMNVEV (reference sequence).

This clonotype was seen a handful of times. This sequence joins TRBV6-1 and TRBJ2-2; tentatively, D is TRBD1 or TRBD2 (5 bases each). V was clipped by 5 bases and J by 1 base, with 11 bases between them. This CDR3 contains 15 residues. The germline CDR1 and CDR2 sequences are MNHNS and SASEGT. CDR3 DNA sequence: TGTGCCAGCAGTAACGGGGCAGGGAACACCGGGGAGCTGTTTTTT. Its protein product is CASSNGAGNTGELFF.